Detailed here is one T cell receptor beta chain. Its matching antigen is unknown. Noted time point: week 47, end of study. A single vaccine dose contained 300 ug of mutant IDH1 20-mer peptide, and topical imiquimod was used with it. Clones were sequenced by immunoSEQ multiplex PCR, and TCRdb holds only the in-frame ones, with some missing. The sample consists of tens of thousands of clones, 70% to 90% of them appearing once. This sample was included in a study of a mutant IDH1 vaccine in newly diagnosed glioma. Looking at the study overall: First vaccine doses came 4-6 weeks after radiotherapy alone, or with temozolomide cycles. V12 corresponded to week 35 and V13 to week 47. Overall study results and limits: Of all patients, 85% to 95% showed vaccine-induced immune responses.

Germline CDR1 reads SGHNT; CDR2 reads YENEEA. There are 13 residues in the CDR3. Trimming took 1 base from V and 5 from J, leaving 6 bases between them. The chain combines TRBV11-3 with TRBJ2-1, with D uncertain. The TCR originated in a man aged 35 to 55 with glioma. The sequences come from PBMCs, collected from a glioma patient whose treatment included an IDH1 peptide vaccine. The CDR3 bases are TGTGCCAGCAGCTTAGGCAGTAACAATGAGCAGTTCTTC. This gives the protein CASSLGSNNEQFF.